This TCR beta chain was identified during a study of cytomegalovirus exposure and HLA in healthy donors. Looking at the study overall: The 130 or so validation repertoires used a platform that matched the one used for the roughly 700 first-cohort repertoires, as a later analysis reported.

Turning to this clone: Its specificity is not known.

Germline lookup yields CDR1 SQVTM and CDR2 ANQGSEA. V was shortened by 6 bases and J by 12 bases, with 12 bases between the two germline ends. This CDR3 has 10 amino acids. Libraries were prepared by immunoSEQ multiplex PCR; TCRdb keeps only in-frame clonotypes and omits some of them. The data show around 300,000 clones, about 85% seen once. Overall study findings and caveats: Three chains linked to CMV were shown in vitro to be specific for CMV antigens. For cytomegalovirus status, the classifier reportedly gave diagnoses with high specificity and sensitivity. The study flagged some 180 TCR beta chains as cytomegalovirus-associated.

The source of this sequence is a woman under 40 in good health and CMV-seropositive. The J gene is TRBJ2-1, the V gene TRBV29-1; possible D gene TRBD2, 7 bases. Sequenced material: PBMCs. The CDR3 sequence: CSVQRGGQFF. DNA of the CDR3: TGCAGCGTACAAAGGGGGGGGCAGTTCTTC.